These 26 T cell receptor beta chains were all obtained from the same sample, sequenced in a study of cytomegalovirus exposure and HLA in healthy donors. The PCR contained 60 Vbeta and 13 Jbeta primers. Only in-frame clones appear in the TCRdb table, and some are missing; sequencing was by immunoSEQ multiplex PCR. This sample has under 200,000 clones, with roughly 80% found just once. Sequencing input: PBMCs. The source is a male donor in good health and CMV-seronegative.

A remark on this clone: The same CDR3 also results from other DNA sequences found in this sample. V and J are TRBV19 and TRBJ1-5; 7 bases line up with TRBD1. The junction had 2 bases not matched to a gene; V was cut back by 2 bases and J by 4 bases. Germline V gives CDR1 LNHDA, CDR2 SQIVND (reference sequence). The CDR3 extends over 14 amino acids. CDR3 amino acids: CASSIRDSNQPQHF. The CDR3 DNA reads as TGTGCCAGTAGTATAAGGGACAGTAATCAGCCCCAGCATTTT.

This clone has more than one count but fewer than ten. The rearrangement links TRBV30 to TRBJ1-2; maybe TRBD1 (5 bases). The ends were cut back, 2 bases at V and 8 bases at J, with 21 bases in the middle. This CDR3 spans 15 amino acids. Per the germline V gene, CDR1 is GTSNPN and CDR2 is SVGIG (reference sequence). The CDR3 bases are TGTGCCTGGAGTCCGGGGGGATCCTTAAAGCGCGGCTACACCTTC. Its protein product is CAWSPGGSLKRGYTF. The whole variable domain, filled in from reference TRBV30 and TRBJ1-2, reads SQTIHQWPATLVQPVGSPLSLECTVEGTSNPNLYWYRQAAGRGLQLLFYSVGIGQISSEVPQNLSASRPQDRQFILSSKKLLLSDSGFYLCAWSPGGSLKRGYTFGSGTRLTVV.

This clone was picked up one time. The chain links TRBV6-5 to TRBJ1-1, with 12 bases matching TRBD1. From germline, CDR1 is MNHEY and CDR2 SVGAGI. The V segment lost 6 bases and the J segment 11 bases; nucleotides outside the gene matches: 10. The CDR3 spans 14 residues. The CDR3 is CASREGQGALGAFF. CDR3 sequence (DNA): TGTGCCAGCAGGGAGGGACAGGGGGCTTTGGGGGCTTTCTTT.

This clone was counted only a few times. The chain couples TRBV4-3 to TRBJ2-4, with a tentative D call TRBD2 (5 bases). This CDR3 comprises 13 residues. Germline assignment: CDR1 LGHNA and CDR2 YSLEER. Trimming stripped 0 bases from V and 13 bases from J, with 13 bases between. CDR3 sequence reads: CASSQDRGQLQYF. The CDR3 region has the DNA TGCGCCAGCAGCCAAGATCGAGGGCAATTGCAGTACTTC.

The chain is built from TRBV7-9 and TRBJ1-3, with a weak D call TRBD1 (6 bases). Trimming cost V 4 bases and J 4 bases, with 17 bases left between them. Per the germline V gene, CDR1 is SEHNR and CDR2 is FQNEAQ (reference sequence). The CDR3 consists of 16 residues. CDR3 in DNA: TGTGCCAGCAGCTCCGGGGGGGGCGCACCCGGAAACACCATATATTTT. Amino acids: CASSSGGGAPGNTIYF.

The rearrangement joins TRBV10-3 to TRBJ2-3; 7 bases are shared with TRBD1. CDR3 size: 15 residues. Per germline, CDR1 ENHRY and CDR2 SYGVKD. The trim removed 3 bases at V and 2 bases at J, leaving 5 bases unmatched. CDR3 in DNA: TGTGCCATCAGTGATGGCAGGGGGAACACAGATACGCAGTATTTT. Translating it yields CAISDGRGNTDTQYF.

This chain links TRBV13 with TRBJ1-2; tentative D call: TRBD1 (6 bases). Germline V gives CDR1 PRHDT, CDR2 FYEKMQ (reference sequence). The germline V and J ends were trimmed by 3 bases and 7 bases, with 18 bases remaining between them. This CDR3 has 15 amino acids. CDR3 residues: CASSFALDRGGGYTF. The CDR3 DNA is TGTGCCAGCAGCTTCGCCCTTGACAGAGGGGGTGGCTACACCTTC.

This clone showed up just a few times. The chain carries TRBV9 and TRBJ2-7; TRBD2 matches at 7 bases. Losses at the gene ends were 0 bases for V and 2 bases for J; bases not matched to a gene: 5. The germline gives CDR1 SGDLS, CDR2 YYNGEE. CDR3 length: 15 residues. CDR3 loop: CASSVAPRETYEQYF. In DNA, the CDR3 is TGTGCCAGCAGCGTAGCGCCGCGGGAGACCTACGAGCAGTACTTC.

This clone was seen more than once but under ten times. In DNA form, the CDR3 reads TGTGCCAGCAGCTTGTCCGGGGCGGGGGAGACCCAGTACTTC. Its protein product is CASSLSGAGETQYF. The chain employs TRBV5-4 and TRBJ2-5; TRBD2 is a possible D gene (6 bases). Trimming stripped 1 base from V and 5 bases from J, with 12 bases between. Germline V gene lookup returns CDR1 SGHNT and CDR2 YYREEE (reference sequence). The CDR3 length is 14 residues.

This clone was seen a few times. V and J are TRBV2 and TRBJ1-3; no clear D. V lost 3 bases and J lost 4, with 4 bases in between. The CDR3 has 12 amino acids. CDR1 and CDR2 from the germline V gene are SNHLY and FYNNEI. Here the CDR3 reads CASSDFGNTIYF. DNA of the CDR3: TGTGCCAGCAGTGACTTCGGAAACACCATATATTTT. Variable domain in full (rest from reference TRBV2 and TRBJ1-3): EPEVTQTPSHQVTQMGQEVILRCVPISNHLYFYWYRQILGQKVEFLVSFYNNEISEKSEIFDDQFSVERPDGSNFTLKIRSTKLEDSAMYFCASSDFGNTIYFGEGSWLTVV.

The chain joins TRBV19 to TRBJ1-1; TRBD1 might be the D (5 bases). Germline V gene data show CDR1 as LNHDA and CDR2 as SQIVND (reference sequence). The CDR3 is 14 amino acids. V lost 6 bases to trimming and J lost 1 base, with 12 bases between them. The CDR3 is CASSRDRRNTEAFF. The CDR3 region has the DNA TGTGCCAGTAGCAGAGACAGAAGGAACACTGAAGCTTTCTTT.

The J gene is TRBJ1-1, the V gene TRBV19; D possibly corresponds to TRBD1 (5 bases). The CDR3 totals 17 residues. The ends were cut back, 5 bases at V and 4 bases at J, with 23 bases in the middle. Germline loops: CDR1 LNHDA, CDR2 SQIVND (reference sequence). Here the CDR3 DNA reads TGTGCCAGTAGTCGTCTCACCGGGGGGGTTTTGAGCACTGAAGCTTTCTTT. Its protein product is CASSRLTGGVLSTEAFF.

This chain links TRBV2 with TRBJ1-2, with D tentatively TRBD1 (6 bases). CDR1 is SNHLY and CDR2 is FYNNEI in the germline V gene. The CDR3 length is 12 residues. V was clipped by 4 bases and J by 7 bases, with 10 bases between them. The CDR3 protein is CASSGTVSGYTF. In nucleotides, the CDR3 is TGTGCCAGCAGTGGGACAGTGAGTGGCTACACCTTC. Filled out from reference TRBV2 and TRBJ1-2, the complete variable domain reads EPEVTQTPSHQVTQMGQEVILRCVPISNHLYFYWYRQILGQKVEFLVSFYNNEISEKSEIFDDQFSVERPDGSNFTLKIRSTKLEDSAMYFCASSGTVSGYTFGSGTRLTVV.

This chain joins TRBV15 and TRBJ1-2; tentatively, D is TRBD1 (6 bases). The CDR3 contains 16 residues. Germline-derived CDR1 and CDR2 are LNHNV and YYDKDF (reference sequence). The germline V and J ends were trimmed by 0 bases and 3 bases, with 14 bases remaining between them. CDR3 in amino acids: CATSREAGASDYGYTF. For the CDR3, the DNA is TGTGCCACCAGCAGAGAAGCGGGGGCATCGGACTATGGCTACACCTTC.

The J gene is TRBJ1-1, the V gene TRBV7-9, with D unresolved. The V and J ends lost 7 bases and 4 bases respectively, with 13 bases between them. Per germline, CDR1 SEHNR and CDR2 FQNEAQ (reference sequence). The CDR3 has 13 amino acids. The CDR3 sequence is CASMGSWGTEAFF. In DNA, the CDR3 is TGTGCCAGCATGGGGAGTTGGGGCACTGAAGCTTTCTTT.

The genes are TRBV4-1 and TRBJ1-4; 7 bases are a match to TRBD1. The germline V gene encodes CDR1 MGHRA and CDR2 YSYEKL. With V trimmed by 3 bases and J by 14 bases, 6 bases remained unmatched. This CDR3 spans 12 amino acids. DNA for the CDR3: TGCGCCAGCAGCCACGGCGACAGGGTGCTGTTTTTT. Amino acid sequence: CASSHGDRVLFF.

The sample holds a few counts of this clone. The chain carries TRBV11-2 and TRBJ2-2; maybe TRBD2 (6 bases). Trimming removed 5 bases at V and 0 bases at J, with 13 bases between. Per germline, CDR1 SGHAT and CDR2 FQNNGV. The CDR3 totals 16 residues. CDR3 sequence reads: CASSPHVAANTGELFF. The CDR3 DNA reads TGTGCCAGCAGCCCGCATGTAGCGGCGAACACCGGGGAGCTGTTTTTT.

This clone was seen only once. The genes are TRBV4-1 and TRBJ2-5; tentative D call: TRBD1 (6 bases). Germline V gene sequence: CDR1 MGHRA, CDR2 YSYEKL. The ends were cut back, 5 bases at V and 0 bases at J, with 13 bases in the middle. The CDR3 loop spans 15 amino acids. CDR3 nucleotide sequence: TGCGCCAGCAGCAACAGGGTCACTTACCAAGAGACCCAGTACTTC. It is translated as CASSNRVTYQETQYF.

The rearrangement links TRBV5-4 to TRBJ1-2; D remains ambiguous. CDR3 length equals 12 residues. Trimming stripped 0 bases from V and 4 bases from J, with 4 bases between. Germline CDR1 and CDR2: SGHNT and YYREEE (reference sequence). The CDR3 nucleotides read TGTGCCAGCAGCTTGGACAGCTATGGCTACACCTTC. It encodes CASSLDSYGYTF. Filled out from reference TRBV5-4 and TRBJ1-2, the complete variable domain reads ETGVTQSPTHLIKTRGQQVTLRCSSQSGHNTVSWYQQALGQGPQFIFQYYREEENGRGNFPPRFSGLQFPNYSSELNVNALELDDSALYLCASSLDSYGYTFGSGTRLTVV.

V gene TRBV10-1 combines with J gene TRBJ2-2; TRBD2 agrees at 7 bases. This CDR3 comprises 17 residues. V trimming: 0 bases; J trimming: 7 bases; junction bases outside the gene matches: 11. From germline, CDR1 is WNHNN and CDR2 SYGVQD (reference sequence). CDR3 amino acids: CASSESLAGVRYGELFF. CDR3 DNA: TGCGCCAGCAGTGAGTCGCTCGCGGGAGTCAGGTACGGGGAGCTGTTTTTT.

V usage is TRBV27 and J usage is TRBJ2-5, with D unclear. CDR1 is MNHEY and CDR2 is SMNVEV in the germline V gene (reference sequence). The CDR3 totals 13 residues. Between the trimmed V and J ends, which lost 2 bases and 2 bases, there was a span of 6 bases. As DNA, the CDR3 is TGTGCCAGCAGTTTAACCGCGCAAGAGACCCAGTACTTC. This translates into CASSLTAQETQYF.

This sequence joins TRBV4-1 and TRBJ2-1; TRBD1 agrees at 8 bases. The CDR3 sequence is 16 residues long. V shed 0 bases, J shed 3 bases, and the junction held 4 bases outside the gene matches. Germline CDR1 MGHRA, CDR2 YSYEKL. The CDR3 loop reads CASSQEQGASYNEQFF. The DNA of the CDR3 is TGCGCCAGCAGCCAAGAGCAGGGGGCCAGCTACAATGAGCAGTTCTTC.

The rearrangement joins TRBV7-9 to TRBJ1-3; maybe TRBD1 (5 bases). V lost 4 bases and J 8 bases, leaving 9 bases between the germline ends. This CDR3 is 12 amino acids long. Germline values: CDR1 SEHNR, CDR2 FQNEAQ (reference sequence). The CDR3 region is CASSSQGYTIYF. The CDR3 DNA reads TGTGCCAGCAGCTCCCAGGGTTACACCATATATTTT.

The rearrangement joins TRBV19 to TRBJ2-1; D may be TRBD1 (5 bases). V lost 3 bases, J lost 8 bases, and 8 bases lay in between. CDR3 length: 12 amino acids. From germline, CDR1 is LNHDA and CDR2 SQIVND (reference sequence). The DNA of the CDR3 is TGTGCCAGTAGTATTCTCAGGGATGAGCAGTTCTTC. Encoded protein: CASSILRDEQFF.

This rearrangement joins TRBV11-2 to TRBJ1-1, with 12 positions matching TRBD1. CDR1 SGHAT and CDR2 FQNNGV come from the germline V gene. The trim removed 5 bases at V and 4 bases at J, leaving 2 bases unmatched. The CDR3 extends over 14 amino acids. The CDR3 reads CASSVGQGATEAFF. The CDR3 nucleotides are TGTGCCAGCAGCGTGGGACAGGGGGCCACTGAAGCTTTCTTT.

This sequence joins TRBV6-5 and TRBJ2-7, with 8 nucleotides matching TRBD1. Unmatched junction bases numbered 4, after V lost 0 bases and J lost 0 bases. This CDR3 is 16 amino acids long. Germline-derived CDR1 and CDR2 are MNHEY and SVGAGI. The CDR3 loop reads CASSYSTGGSSYEQYF. DNA of the CDR3: TGTGCCAGCAGTTACTCCACAGGGGGGTCCTCCTACGAGCAGTACTTC.